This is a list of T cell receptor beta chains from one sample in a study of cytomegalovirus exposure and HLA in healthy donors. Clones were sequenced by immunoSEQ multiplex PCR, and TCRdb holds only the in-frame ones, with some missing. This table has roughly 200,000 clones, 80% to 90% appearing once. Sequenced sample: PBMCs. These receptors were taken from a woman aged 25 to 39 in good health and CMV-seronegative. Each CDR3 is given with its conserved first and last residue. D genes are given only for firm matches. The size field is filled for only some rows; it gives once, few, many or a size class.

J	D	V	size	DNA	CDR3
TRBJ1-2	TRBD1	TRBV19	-	TGTGCCAGTAGCACTGGACAGGGGGGAGCGGGCTACACCTTC	CASSTGQGGAGYTF
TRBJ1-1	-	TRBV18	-	TGTGCCAGCTCACTAGAGGAGTACACTGAAGCTTTCTTT	CASSLEEYTEAFF
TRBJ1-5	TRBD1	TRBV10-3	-	TGTGCCATCAGTGCGTCACAGGGGGGAAATCAGCCCCAGCATTTT	CAISASQGGNQPQHF
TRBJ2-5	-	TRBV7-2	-	TGTGCCAGCAGCTTAGGTCTTGGCGCCGGGGAGGAGACCCAGTACTTC	CASSLGLGAGEETQYF
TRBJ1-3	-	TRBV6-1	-	TGTGCCATCTTGGTCGGGGTATGGCCTGGAAACACCATATATTTT	CAILVGVWPGNTIYF
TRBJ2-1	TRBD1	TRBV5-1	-	TGCGCCAGCAGCGCAGGGGGCCGGGAGTTCTTC	CASSAGGREFF
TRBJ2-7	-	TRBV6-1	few	TGTGCCAGCAGTGAAAGGAAGGGGGTCGTCTACGAGCAGTACTTC	CASSERKGVVYEQYF
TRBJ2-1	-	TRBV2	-	TGTGCCAGCAGCAACCAGGGCTACAATGAGCAGTTCTTC	CASSNQGYNEQFF
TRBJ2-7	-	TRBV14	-	TGTGCCAGCAGCCAAGAATCTTATGGACAGAAGACCTACGAGCAGTACTTC	CASSQESYGQKTYEQYF
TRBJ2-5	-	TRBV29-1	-	TGCAGCGTTGATCGCGGTCCCGGGGAGACCCAGTACTTC	CSVDRGPGETQYF
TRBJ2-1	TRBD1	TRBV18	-	TGTGCCAGCTCAATACAGGGGCGGAACAATGAGCAGTTCTTC	CASSIQGRNNEQFF
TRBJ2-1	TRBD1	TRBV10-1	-	TGCGCCAGCAGTCAGGGGGAAAGCTCCTACAATGAGCAGTTCTTC	CASSQGESSYNEQFF
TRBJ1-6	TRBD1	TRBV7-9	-	TGTGCCAGCAGCTTACCGGGGACAGGGCCACCCCTCCACTTT	CASSLPGTGPPLHF
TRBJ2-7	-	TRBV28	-	TGTGCCAGCAGTTTAGGGGGGTACGGGCGGAGCTCCTACGAGCAGTACTTC	CASSLGGYGRSSYEQYF
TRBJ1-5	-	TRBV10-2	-	TGCGCCAGCAGTGAGGGGGCGGGCAATCAGCCCCAGCATTTT	CASSEGAGNQPQHF
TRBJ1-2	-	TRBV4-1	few	TGCGCCAGCAGCCAAGAGAGGGCAGCAAACCTCTATGGCTACACCTTC	CASSQERAANLYGYTF
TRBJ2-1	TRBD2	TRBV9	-	TGTGCCAGCAGCGTTATCCATGGGGGTGGACTAGCGGGCAAAAATGAGCAGTTCTTC	CASSVIHGGGLAGKNEQFF
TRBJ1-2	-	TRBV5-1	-	TGCGCCAGCAGCTTATCAGGGCTAGAGTATGGCTACACCTTC	CASSLSGLEYGYTF
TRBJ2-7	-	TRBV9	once	TGTGCCAGCAGCGTAACCCCCCAGGGCGAGCAGTACTTC	CASSVTPQGEQYF
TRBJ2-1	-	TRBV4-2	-	TGTGCCAGCAGCCCCGGGGTGGGGGGCTCCTACAATGAGCAGTTCTTC	CASSPGVGGSYNEQFF
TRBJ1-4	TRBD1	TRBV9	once	TGTGCCAGCAGCGTAGCCCAGGGGGGAGAAAAACTGTTTTTT	CASSVAQGGEKLFF
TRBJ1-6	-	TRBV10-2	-	TGCGCCAGCAGTGTTCCCGGGGGAAGCTCACCCCTCCACTTT	CASSVPGGSSPLHF
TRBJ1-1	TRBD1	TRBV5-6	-	TGTGCCAGCAGCTTAACCTCCCGGACAGGGGAAGCTTTCTTT	CASSLTSRTGEAFF
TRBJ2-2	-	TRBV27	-	TGTGCCAGCAGGCGCTCCGGGGAGCTGTTTTTT	CASRRSGELFF
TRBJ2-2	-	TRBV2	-	TGTGCCAGCAGTAAGGACTACGGCGGGCGAGGCACCGGGGAGCTGTTTTTT	CASSKDYGGRGTGELFF
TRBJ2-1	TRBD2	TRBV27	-	TGTGCCAGCAGTCCCCTCTCTAGCGGCGCCTACAATGAGCAGTTCTTC	CASSPLSSGAYNEQFF
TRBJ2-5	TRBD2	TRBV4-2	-	TGTGCCAGCAGCCCCCGGGTAGCGGGGGGGCCGGGGCAAGAGACCCAGTACTTC	CASSPRVAGGPGQETQYF